The 14 T cell receptor beta chains listed next were all sequenced from one sample in a study of blood T cell repertoires in COVID-19. Measured with immunoSEQ multiplex PCR; TCRdb has only the in-frame clones, and not every one. The repertoire holds over 50,000 clones, with around nine tenths as singletons. Source material: peripheral blood. These receptors were collected from a human donor in a cohort sampled during active COVID-19.

The V gene is TRBV5-1, the J gene TRBJ1-4, with TRBD1 as a possible D gene (5 bases). The CDR3 spans 15 residues. Germline CDR1 is SGHRS and CDR2 is YFSETQ. V dropped 5 bases and J dropped 0 bases, with 11 bases sitting between them. CDR3 nucleotides: TGCGCCAGCAGAGGTGGGGGGGCAACTAATGAAAAACTGTTTTTT. Its translation: CASRGGGATNEKLFF.

The DNA of the CDR3 is TGTGCCAGCAGCTTAAGTTCAGGGACTAGCAATGAGCAGTTCTTC. It encodes CASSLSSGTSNEQFF. V gene TRBV7-3 combines with J gene TRBJ2-1, with 8 bases identical to TRBD2. CDR3 length equals 15 residues. Germline trimming cut 1 base from V and 6 bases from J; bases unmatched to any gene: 5. The germline gives CDR1 SGHTA, CDR2 FQGTGA.

The chain employs TRBV24-1 and TRBJ1-5; TRBD1 might be the D (5 bases). CDR3 length: 17 amino acids. V was shortened by 3 bases and J by 6 bases, with 20 bases between the two germline ends. Germline CDR1 is KGHDR and CDR2 is SFDVKD. This CDR3 is CATSDTRGGIRSQPQHF. Written as DNA, the CDR3 is TGTGCCACCAGTGATACCCGCGGGGGGATTCGGAGTCAGCCCCAGCATTTT.

The chain carries TRBV4-1 and TRBJ2-3; 7 nucleotides line up with TRBD1. Germline values: CDR1 MGHRA, CDR2 YSYEKL. The CDR3 has 15 amino acids. Germline trimming cut 0 bases from V and 2 bases from J; bases unmatched to any gene: 2. CDR3 residues: CASSQDGTVTDTQYF. As DNA, the CDR3 is TGCGCCAGCAGCCAAGACGGGACAGTCACAGATACGCAGTATTTT.

This clone was picked up one time. In DNA, the CDR3 is TGTGCCAGCTCACCTCGGGACAGTCTTAATGAAAAACTGTTTTTT. Amino acids: CASSPRDSLNEKLFF. This chain uses TRBV18 with TRBJ1-4; 7 positions agree with TRBD1. V lost 3 bases to trimming and J lost 4 bases; unmatched junction nucleotides: 5. Germline V gene lookup returns CDR1 KGHSH and CDR2 LQKENI. The CDR3 totals 15 residues. The whole variable domain, remainder taken from reference TRBV18 and TRBJ1-4, is NAGVMQNPRHLVRRRGQEARLRCSPMKGHSHVYWYRQLPEEGLKFMVYLQKENIIDESGMPKERFSAEFPKEGPSILRIQQVVRGDSAAYFCASSPRDSLNEKLFFGSGTQLSVL.

This chain uses TRBV7-9 with TRBJ1-6; TRBD1 is a possible D gene (6 bases). This CDR3 is built from 17 residues. Germline CDR1 reads SEHNR; CDR2 reads FQNEAQ (reference sequence). Trimming pared 0 bases from V and 2 bases from J, leaving 11 bases between. The CDR3 spells CASSLARGAAYNSPLHF. The CDR3 DNA reads TGTGCCAGCAGCTTAGCCCGGGGGGCGGCCTATAATTCACCCCTCCACTTT.

The V gene is TRBV3-1 (or the pseudogene TRBV3-2), the J gene TRBJ2-6, with 9 bases identical to TRBD1. The V gene end was trimmed by 4 bases and the J gene end by 1 base; junction bases not matched to a gene: 8. Germline values: CDR1 LGHDT, CDR2 YNNKEL (reference sequence). The CDR3 extends over 18 amino acids. DNA of the CDR3: TGTGCCAGCAGCCCAAGCTTAGGACAGGGGTCTGGGGCCAACGTCCTGACTTTC. Translated, it gives CASSPSLGQGSGANVLTF.

The chain joins TRBV2 to TRBJ2-1, with TRBD1 identical over 12 bases. There are 15 residues in the CDR3. V trimming: 2 bases; J trimming: 10 bases; junction bases outside the gene matches: 6. CDR1 SNHLY and CDR2 FYNNEI come from the germline V gene. CDR3 amino acids: CASSEQGQGAREQFF. The CDR3 region has the DNA TGTGCCAGCAGTGAACAGGGACAGGGGGCTAGGGAGCAGTTCTTC. Full variable domain (remainder filled in from reference TRBV2 and TRBJ2-1): EPEVTQTPSHQVTQMGQEVILRCVPISNHLYFYWYRQILGQKVEFLVSFYNNEISEKSEIFDDQFSVERPDGSNFTLKIRSTKLEDSAMYFCASSEQGQGAREQFFGPGTRLTVL.

This chain connects TRBV7-8 to TRBJ2-7, with D possibly matching TRBD2 (5 bases). There are 15 residues in the CDR3. V gave up 5 bases and J gave up 2 bases, with 16 bases separating them. Per germline, CDR1 SGHVS and CDR2 FQNEAQ. The CDR3 reads CASSQRGSEPYEQYF. The CDR3 DNA follows: TGTGCCAGCAGCCAGCGCGGTAGCGAACCCTACGAGCAGTACTTC.

V is TRBV3-1 (or the pseudogene TRBV3-2) and J is TRBJ2-3, with 7 bases fitting TRBD2. The junction had 10 bases not matched to a gene; V was cut back by 0 bases and J by 1 base. There are 18 residues in the CDR3. Germline V gene data show CDR1 as LGHDT and CDR2 as YNNKEL (reference sequence). CDR3 DNA: TGTGCCAGCAGCCAAGAGGGTAGGAGGACTAGTCGCACAGATACGCAGTATTTT. Translation gives CASSQEGRRTSRTDTQYF.

The J gene is TRBJ1-6, the V gene TRBV18; 9 bases align to TRBD1. CDR3 length: 15 amino acids. The V segment lost 6 bases and the J segment 7 bases; nucleotides outside the gene matches: 7. Germline-derived CDR1 and CDR2 are KGHSH and LQKENI. The CDR3, as DNA: TGTGCCAGCTCTCGACAGGGACAGGGAAATTCACCCCTCCACTTT. Its protein is CASSRQGQGNSPLHF.

The V and J genes are TRBV7-6 and TRBJ2-3, with D possibly TRBD2 on 7 matching bases. Trimming pared 1 base from V and 4 bases from J, leaving 12 bases between. Per germline, CDR1 SGHVS and CDR2 FNYEAQ. The CDR3 has 15 residues. The CDR3 region is CASSLGGGGPDTQYF. Here the CDR3 DNA reads TGTGCCAGCAGCTTAGGAGGGGGGGGCCCAGATACGCAGTATTTT.

The genes are TRBV6-5 and TRBJ1-4; 9 bases are shared with TRBD1. This CDR3 has 15 amino acids. Germline V CDR1 and CDR2: MNHEY, SVGAGI. After removal of 4 bases from V and 8 bases from J, the junction contained 8 bases not matched to a gene. The CDR3 protein is CASSSAGTGNEKLFF. As DNA, the CDR3 is TGTGCCAGCAGTTCTGCCGGGACAGGGAACGAAAAACTGTTTTTT.

The V call is TRBV5-1, the J call TRBJ2-7, with 15 bases lining up with TRBD2. V was pared by 3 bases and J by 5 bases, with 3 bases of the junction left unmatched. The CDR3 has 15 residues. Germline V gives CDR1 SGHRS, CDR2 YFSETQ. This CDR3 is CASSWGTSGRNEQYF. The CDR3 DNA is TGCGCCAGCAGCTGGGGGACTAGCGGGAGGAACGAGCAGTACTTC.